This T cell receptor beta chain emerged from a study of T cell repertoires in cytomegalovirus infection. Study as a whole: CMV infection and matching HLA type were both indicated by public TCR beta signatures. Broader study findings: Dominant in the ex vivo response were TCR beta clonotypes restricted by HLA-C and specific for CMV. Cumulated frequencies of public TCR beta families served to identify carriers of CMV plus the relevant HLA.

In TCRdb, the reads were re-called with MiXCR into one record per CDR3 protein. Among approximately 500,000 distinct CDR3 sequences listed, around 27% were seen once. Concerning this clonotype itself: Its target is not known.

CDR3 length equals 13 residues. The germline V gene has CDR1 LNHDA and CDR2 SQIVND (reference sequence). V dropped 7 bases and J dropped 2 bases, with 9 bases sitting between them. The chain employs TRBV19 and TRBJ2-1, with D possibly TRBD2 on 6 matching bases. The source is a human donor in good health (CMV status not recorded). Some clones in this sample may be carry-over from other donors' samples. Sequenced sample: PBMCs. The CDR3 region is CASNAGTYNEQFF. The CDR3 DNA follows: TGTGCCAGTAACGCGGGAACCTACAATGAGCAGTTCTTC.